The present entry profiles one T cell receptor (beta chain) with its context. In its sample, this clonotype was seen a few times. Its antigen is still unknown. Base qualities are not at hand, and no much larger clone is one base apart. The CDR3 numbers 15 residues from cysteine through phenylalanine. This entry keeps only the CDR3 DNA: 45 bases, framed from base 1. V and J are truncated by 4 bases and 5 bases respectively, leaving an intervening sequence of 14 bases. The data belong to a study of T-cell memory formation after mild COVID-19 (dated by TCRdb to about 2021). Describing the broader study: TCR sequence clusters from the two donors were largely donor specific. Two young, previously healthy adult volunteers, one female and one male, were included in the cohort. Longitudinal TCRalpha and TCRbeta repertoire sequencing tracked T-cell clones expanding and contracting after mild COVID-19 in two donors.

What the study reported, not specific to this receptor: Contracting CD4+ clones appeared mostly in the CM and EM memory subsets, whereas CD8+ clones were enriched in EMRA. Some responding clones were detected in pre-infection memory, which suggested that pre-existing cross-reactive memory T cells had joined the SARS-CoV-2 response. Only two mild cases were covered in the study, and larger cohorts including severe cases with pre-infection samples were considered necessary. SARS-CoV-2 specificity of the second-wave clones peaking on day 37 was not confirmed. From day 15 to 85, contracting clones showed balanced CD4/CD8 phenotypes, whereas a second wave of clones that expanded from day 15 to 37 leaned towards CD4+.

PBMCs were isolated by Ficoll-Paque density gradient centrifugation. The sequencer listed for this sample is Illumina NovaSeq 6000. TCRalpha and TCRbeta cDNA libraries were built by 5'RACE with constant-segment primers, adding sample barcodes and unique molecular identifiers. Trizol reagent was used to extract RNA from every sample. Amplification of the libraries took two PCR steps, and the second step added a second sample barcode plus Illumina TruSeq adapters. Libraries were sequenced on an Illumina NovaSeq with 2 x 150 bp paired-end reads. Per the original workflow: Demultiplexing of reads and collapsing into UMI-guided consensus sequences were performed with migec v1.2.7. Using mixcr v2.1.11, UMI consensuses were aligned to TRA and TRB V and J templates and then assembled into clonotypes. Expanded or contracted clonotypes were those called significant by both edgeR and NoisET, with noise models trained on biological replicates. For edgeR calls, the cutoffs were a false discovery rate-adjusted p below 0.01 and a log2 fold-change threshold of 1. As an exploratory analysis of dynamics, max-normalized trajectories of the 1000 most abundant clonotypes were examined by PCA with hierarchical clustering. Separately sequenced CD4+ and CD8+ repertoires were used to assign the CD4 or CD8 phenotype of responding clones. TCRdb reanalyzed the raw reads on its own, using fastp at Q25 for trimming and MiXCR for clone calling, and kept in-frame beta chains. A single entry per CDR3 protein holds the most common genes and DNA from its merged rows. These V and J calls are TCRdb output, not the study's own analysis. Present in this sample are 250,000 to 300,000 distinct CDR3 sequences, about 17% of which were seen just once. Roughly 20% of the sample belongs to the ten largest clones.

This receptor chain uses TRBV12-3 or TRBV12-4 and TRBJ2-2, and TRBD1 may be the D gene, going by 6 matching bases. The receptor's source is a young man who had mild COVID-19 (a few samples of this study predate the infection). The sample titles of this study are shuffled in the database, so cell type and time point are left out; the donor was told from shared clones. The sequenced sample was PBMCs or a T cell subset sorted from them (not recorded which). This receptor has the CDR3 CASSWMGADTGELFF. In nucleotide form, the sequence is TGTGCCAGCAGTTGGATGGGGGCTGATACCGGGGAGCTGTTTTTT.